The 30 T cell receptor beta chains below were found in one sample sequenced in a study of blood T cell repertoires in COVID-19. The method was immunoSEQ multiplex PCR; TCRdb's version includes in-frame clones alone and lacks a portion of them. The profile shows some 250,000 clones, around 87% of them singletons. The sequencing input was peripheral blood. The receptors here all came from a woman in her 30s who had recovered from COVID-19.

The CDR3 bases are TGTGCCAGTAGTGCCCTGACAGGGGGGTACCCTGAAGCTTTCTTT. Translating gives CASSALTGGYPEAFF. This rearrangement joins TRBV19 to TRBJ1-1; the match to TRBD1 covers 9 bases. CDR3 length: 15 residues. Germline trimming cut 5 bases from V and 6 bases from J; bases unmatched to any gene: 10. In germline, CDR1 is LNHDA, CDR2 SQIVND (reference sequence).

The CDR3 region is CASSSLGGQNTDTQYF. The CDR3 region has the DNA TGTGCCAGCAGCTCCCTGGGGGGACAGAACACAGATACGCAGTATTTT. The rearrangement uses TRBV27 and TRBJ2-3, with D maybe TRBD1 (7 bases). The CDR3 totals 16 residues. V was cut by 6 bases and J by 2 bases, with 18 bases left in between. CDR1 and CDR2 (germline): MNHEY, SMNVEV (reference sequence).

This chain joins TRBV2 and TRBJ2-7; the match to TRBD1 covers 9 bases. V dropped 4 bases and J dropped 2; count of bases not matched to a gene: 6. There are 15 residues in the CDR3. Germline lookup yields CDR1 SNHLY and CDR2 FYNNEI. CDR3 DNA: TGTGCCAGCAGTGTGCAGGGACAGGGCGCCTACGAGCAGTACTTC. This sequence encodes CASSVQGQGAYEQYF.

The rearrangement links TRBV5-1 to TRBJ2-2; D call uncertain. The CDR3 contains 14 residues. From germline, CDR1 is SGHRS and CDR2 YFSETQ. V lost 0 bases and J lost 1, with 4 bases in between. CDR3 sequence reads: CASSLGENTGELFF. DNA of the CDR3: TGCGCCAGCAGCTTGGGCGAGAACACCGGGGAGCTGTTTTTT.

This chain joins TRBV3-1 (or the pseudogene TRBV3-2) and TRBJ1-5; D unclear. Germline assignment: CDR1 LGHDT and CDR2 YNNKEL (reference sequence). The CDR3 is 15 amino acids. The V gene lost 1 base and the J gene lost 1 base, with 8 bases spanning the gap. The CDR3 region has the DNA TGTGCCAGCAGCCAAGGACTTAAAAGCAATCAGCCCCAGCATTTT. This sequence encodes CASSQGLKSNQPQHF.

This clone was seen once. The rearrangement joins TRBV2 to TRBJ2-2, with a tentative D call TRBD1 (6 bases). The ends were cut back, 7 bases at V and 0 bases at J, with 12 bases in the middle. Per germline, CDR1 SNHLY and CDR2 FYNNEI. CDR3 length: 15 residues. CDR3 sequence reads: CASTRTVANTGELFF. The CDR3 bases are TGTGCCAGCACCCGGACAGTTGCGAACACCGGGGAGCTGTTTTTT.

This clone was picked up one time. V usage is TRBV3-1 (or the pseudogene TRBV3-2) and J usage is TRBJ2-7; maybe TRBD1 (6 bases). V lost 2 bases and J 7 bases, leaving 12 bases between the germline ends. The CDR3 spans 13 residues. Germline lookup yields CDR1 LGHDT and CDR2 YNNKEL (reference sequence). The CDR3 here is CASSQLGGGEQYF. The CDR3, as DNA: TGTGCCAGCAGCCAATTAGGGGGTGGGGAGCAGTACTTC.

The chain recombines TRBV9 with TRBJ2-3, with 14 bases lining up with TRBD2. With V trimmed by 3 bases and J by 4 bases, 1 base remained unmatched. The CDR3 is made up of 15 amino acids. In germline, CDR1 is SGDLS, CDR2 YYNGEE. The CDR3 DNA reads TGTGCCAGCAGCGAGACTAGCGGGGGGGCAGATACGCAGTATTTT. Encoded protein: CASSETSGGADTQYF.

The CDR3 nucleotides read TGTGCCAGCAGTATACAGGGGGCCGGAGAGACCCAGTACTTC. Translation: CASSIQGAGETQYF. The chain combines TRBV6-2 or TRBV6-3 with TRBJ2-5, with 9 positions matching TRBD1. Germline V CDR1 and CDR2: MNHEY, SVGEGT. The CDR3 is 14 residues long. V trimming: 5 bases; J trimming: 4 bases; junction bases outside the gene matches: 5.

CDR3 DNA: TGCGCCAGCAGCCCTACACTACCATGGGAAAAACTGTTTTTT. Translated, it gives CASSPTLPWEKLFF. The chain uses TRBV4-1 and TRBJ1-4; no definite D call. The germline V gene encodes CDR1 MGHRA and CDR2 YSYEKL. V lost 4 bases and J 8 bases, leaving 14 bases between the germline ends. The CDR3 sequence is 14 residues long.

The chain links TRBV7-7 to TRBJ2-5; D is ambiguous. V was pared by 0 bases and J by 5 bases, with 10 bases between. Germline V CDR1 and CDR2: SSHAT, FNYEAQ (reference sequence). The CDR3 totals 14 residues. The DNA for the CDR3 is TGTGCCAGCAGCTTAGCACTAACCCACGAGACCCAGTACTTC. Translation gives CASSLALTHETQYF.

CDR3 in DNA: TGTGCCAGCAGCAAGGAGGAGGCGGAACGGCTCACCGGGGAGCTGTTTTTT. Residues: CASSKEEAERLTGELFF. The V and J genes are TRBV21-1 and TRBJ2-2; TRBD2 is the table's D call and was not checked against the DNA. TRBV21-1 is described as a pseudogene. The CDR3 contains 17 residues.

The J gene is TRBJ2-5, the V gene TRBV5-1; TRBD2 is a possible D gene (5 bases). Germline CDR1 reads SGHRS; CDR2 reads YFSETQ. With 2 bases removed from V and 5 bases from J, the gap between germline ends came to 10 bases. CDR3 length: 13 residues. This CDR3 is CASSFPGVETQYF. The CDR3 bases are TGCGCCAGCAGCTTCCCCGGGGTTGAGACCCAGTACTTC.

V usage is TRBV6-7 and J usage is TRBJ1-1; TRBD1 is a possible D gene (5 bases). TRBV6-7 is an ORF, and what it does is uncertain. The CDR3 covers 13 residues. V was shortened by 5 bases and J by 9 bases, with 16 bases between the two germline ends. As DNA, the CDR3 is TGTGCCAGCAGTACGACAGTTTACAAGAAAGCTTTCTTT. Translation: CASSTTVYKKAFF.

The chain carries TRBV27 and TRBJ1-4; tentatively, D is TRBD1 (6 bases). The CDR3 sequence is 13 residues long. V was shortened by 4 bases and J by 7 bases, with 10 bases between the two germline ends. Germline V gene lookup returns CDR1 MNHEY and CDR2 SMNVEV (reference sequence). The CDR3 bases are TGTGCCAGCAGTTCAGGACAGACTGAAAAACTGTTTTTT. It specifies CASSSGQTEKLFF. The whole variable domain, filled in from reference TRBV27 and TRBJ1-4, reads EAQVTQNPRYLITVTGKKLTVTCSQNMNHEYMSWYRQDPGLGLRQIYYSMNVEVTDKGDVPEGYKVSRKEKRNFPLILESPSPNQTSLYFCASSSGQTEKLFFGSGTQLSVL.

This clone was detected only once. The chain employs TRBV6-1 and TRBJ1-5, with D possibly matching TRBD1 (6 bases). Germline assignment: CDR1 MNHNS and CDR2 SASEGT. CDR3 length equals 16 residues. V was pared by 3 bases and J by 1 base, with 13 bases between. DNA of the CDR3: TGTGCCAGCAGTGATACAGGGAAGTGGAGCAATCAGCCCCAGCATTTT. It is translated as CASSDTGKWSNQPQHF.

V gene TRBV6-4 combines with J gene TRBJ2-7, with a tentative D call TRBD1 (5 bases). Trimming took off 3 bases at V and 5 bases at J, with 17 bases between the two ends. The CDR3 contains 15 residues. Per germline, CDR1 MRHNA and CDR2 SNTAGT. Here the CDR3 reads CASSEQAAVVHEQYF. For the CDR3, the DNA is TGTGCCAGCAGTGAACAGGCAGCAGTGGTGCACGAGCAGTACTTC.

The chain joins TRBV30 to TRBJ2-2; D unclear. Trimming shortened V by 0 bases and J by 6 bases, and 5 bases separated the two germline ends. There are 12 residues in the CDR3. From germline, CDR1 is GTSNPN and CDR2 SVGIG (reference sequence). CDR3 sequence reads: CAWSVTPGELFF. The CDR3 DNA sequence: TGTGCCTGGAGTGTAACACCCGGGGAGCTGTTTTTT.

V gene TRBV5-1 combines with J gene TRBJ2-1; TRBD2 aligns across 9 bases. The CDR3 contains 15 residues. Germline values: CDR1 SGHRS, CDR2 YFSETQ. The ends lost 4 bases at V and 4 bases at J; junction bases unmatched: 6. CDR3 DNA: TGCGCCAGCAGCATGACTAGCGGAGCATACAATGAGCAGTTCTTC. The encoded protein is CASSMTSGAYNEQFF.

This chain links TRBV5-1 with TRBJ2-7, with a weak D call TRBD1 (5 bases). The CDR3 runs 12 residues. V shed 5 bases and J shed 1 base, with 7 bases lying between them. In germline, CDR1 is SGHRS, CDR2 YFSETQ. CDR3 region: CASSTGSYEQYF. In DNA form, the CDR3 reads TGCGCCAGCAGTACAGGATCCTACGAGCAGTACTTC.

This clone was observed a single time. V is TRBV5-1 and J is TRBJ2-6; D perhaps matches TRBD2 (5 bases). V lost 0 bases, J lost 1 base, and 8 bases lay in between. Per germline, CDR1 SGHRS and CDR2 YFSETQ. The CDR3 covers 16 residues. The chain's CDR3 is CASSLGRYSGANVLTF. The CDR3 DNA follows: TGCGCCAGCAGCTTGGGGAGGTATTCTGGGGCCAACGTCCTGACTTTC.

This chain joins TRBV18 and TRBJ2-7; D unclear. This CDR3 has 13 residues. V was pared by 2 bases and J by 5 bases, with 10 bases between. Germline V lookup: CDR1 KGHSH, CDR2 LQKENI. CDR3 DNA sequence: TGTGCCAGCTCACCATCGGGTCTTAACGAGCAGTACTTC. This sequence encodes CASSPSGLNEQYF.

The chain joins TRBV11-2 to TRBJ2-4, with 8 bases lining up with TRBD1. The ends lost 5 bases at V and 16 bases at J; junction bases unmatched: 16. The CDR3 spans 14 residues. Looked up from germline, CDR1 is SGHAT and CDR2 is FQNNGV. In DNA form, the CDR3 reads TGTGCCAGCAGCCAGGGACAGGCCGGCGGTAAATCTTACTTC. Protein product: CASSQGQAGGKSYF.

V and J are TRBV7-2 and TRBJ2-7; D might be TRBD2 (7 bases). V was pared by 5 bases and J by 6 bases, with 23 bases between. CDR3 length: 16 amino acids. Germline-derived CDR1 and CDR2 are SGHTA and FQGNSA. The CDR3 sequence is CASSPSSAGAVGEQYF. The CDR3 DNA sequence: TGTGCCAGCAGCCCCAGTTCCGCGGGGGCCGTCGGCGAGCAGTACTTC.

This chain joins TRBV5-4 and TRBJ2-7; maybe TRBD2 (5 bases). In germline, CDR1 is SGHNT, CDR2 YYREEE (reference sequence). The CDR3 is 11 amino acids. V was trimmed by 4 bases and J by 7 bases, leaving 9 bases between them. The CDR3 sequence is CASSKTGEQYF. The CDR3 DNA sequence: TGTGCCAGCAGCAAAACGGGAGAGCAGTACTTC. The variable domain in full, completed from reference TRBV5-4 and TRBJ2-7, reads ETGVTQSPTHLIKTRGQQVTLRCSSQSGHNTVSWYQQALGQGPQFIFQYYREEENGRGNFPPRFSGLQFPNYSSELNVNALELDDSALYLCASSKTGEQYFGPGTRLTVT.

The V gene is TRBV10-2, the J gene TRBJ2-5; D uncertain. The length of the CDR3 is 12 residues. Trimming left V 6 bases short and J 3 bases short, with 8 bases between. Per germline, CDR1 WSHSY and CDR2 SAAADI. CDR3 sequence: CASRSSEETQYF. The CDR3 DNA sequence: TGCGCCAGCAGGAGCTCTGAAGAGACCCAGTACTTC.

V gene TRBV3-1 (or the pseudogene TRBV3-2) combines with J gene TRBJ2-1; D is perhaps TRBD2 (6 bases). V dropped 0 bases and J dropped 4 bases, with 13 bases sitting between them. This CDR3 is built from 16 residues. CDR1 LGHDT and CDR2 YNNKEL come from the germline V gene (reference sequence). This CDR3 reads CASSQDPSGPYNEQFF. The DNA of the CDR3 is TGTGCCAGCAGCCAAGATCCCAGCGGGCCTTACAATGAGCAGTTCTTC.

CDR3: CASRAGGYEQYF. The CDR3 DNA reads as TGCGCCAGCAGGGCGGGGGGCTACGAGCAGTACTTC. The chain is built from TRBV10-2 and TRBJ2-7; 8 bases agree with TRBD2. The CDR3 has 12 residues. CDR1 and CDR2 from the germline V gene are WSHSY and SAAADI. V dropped 6 bases and J dropped 3; count of bases not matched to a gene: 1.

The chain combines TRBV19 with TRBJ1-1, with D tentatively TRBD1 (6 bases). The CDR3 spans 13 residues. The V gene lost 8 bases and the J gene lost 4 bases, with 14 bases spanning the gap. Germline CDR1 and CDR2: LNHDA and SQIVND (reference sequence). The DNA for the CDR3 is TGTGCCAGTGGGAGGGGGTCCGGCACTGAAGCTTTCTTT. Amino acids: CASGRGSGTEAFF.

This clone was seen just once. This chain uses TRBV27 with TRBJ2-5, with 7 bases fitting TRBD2. CDR1 is MNHEY, CDR2 SMNVEV, per germline (reference sequence). The CDR3 extends over 14 amino acids. The V gene end was trimmed by 2 bases and the J gene end by 1 base; junction bases not matched to a gene: 1. The CDR3 bases are TGTGCCAGCAGTTTAGGGGGGGGCCAAGAGACCCAGTACTTC. Translation: CASSLGGGQETQYF.